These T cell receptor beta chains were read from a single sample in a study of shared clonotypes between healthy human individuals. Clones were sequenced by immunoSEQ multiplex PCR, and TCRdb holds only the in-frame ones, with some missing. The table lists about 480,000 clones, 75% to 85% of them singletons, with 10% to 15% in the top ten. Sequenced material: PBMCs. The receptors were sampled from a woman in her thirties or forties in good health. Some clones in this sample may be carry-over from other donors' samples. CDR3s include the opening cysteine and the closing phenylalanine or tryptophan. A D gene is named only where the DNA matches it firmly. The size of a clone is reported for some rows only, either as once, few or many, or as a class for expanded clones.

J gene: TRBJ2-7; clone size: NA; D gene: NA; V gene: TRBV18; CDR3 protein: CASSHTRTAYYEQYF; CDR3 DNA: TGTGCCAGCTCACACACTAGGACAGCTTACTACGAGCAGTACTTC
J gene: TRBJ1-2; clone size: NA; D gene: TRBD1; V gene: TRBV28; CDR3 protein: CASSLLGTGVYGYTF; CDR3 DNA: TGTGCCAGCAGTTTACTAGGGACAGGGGTGTATGGCTACACCTTC
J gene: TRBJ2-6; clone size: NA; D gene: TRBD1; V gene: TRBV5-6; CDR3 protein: CASCGGTGGLSGANVLTF; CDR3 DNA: TGTGCCAGCTGTGGGGGGACAGGGGGCCTCTCTGGGGCCAACGTCCTGACTTTC
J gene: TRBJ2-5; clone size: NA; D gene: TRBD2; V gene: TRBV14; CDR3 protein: CASSQSRTSGSGETQYF; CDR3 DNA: TGTGCCAGCAGCCAATCCAGGACTAGCGGGAGTGGGGAGACCCAGTACTTC
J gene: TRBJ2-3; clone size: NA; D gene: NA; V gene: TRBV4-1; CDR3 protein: CASSQALGPDTQYF; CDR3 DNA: TGCGCCAGCAGCCAAGCCCTGGGGCCAGATACGCAGTATTTT
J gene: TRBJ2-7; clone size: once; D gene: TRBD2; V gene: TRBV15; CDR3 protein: CATSRFGLAGLNEQYF; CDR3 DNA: TGTGCCACCAGCAGATTCGGACTAGCGGGATTAAACGAGCAGTACTTC
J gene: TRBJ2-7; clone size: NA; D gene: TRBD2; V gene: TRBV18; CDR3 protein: CASSPRTSGTSLYEQYF; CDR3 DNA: TGTGCCAGCTCACCACGAACTAGCGGGACGAGCTTGTACGAGCAGTACTTC
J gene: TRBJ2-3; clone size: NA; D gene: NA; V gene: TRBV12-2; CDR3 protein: CASRLETRGVCTDTQYF; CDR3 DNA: TGTGCAAGTCGCTTAGAGACCAGGGGAGTGTGCACAGATACGCAGTATTTT
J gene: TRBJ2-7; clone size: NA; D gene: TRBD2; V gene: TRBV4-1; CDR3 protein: CASSQPLAGGSYEQYF; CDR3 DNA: TGCGCCAGCAGCCAACCCTTAGCGGGAGGGTCCTACGAGCAGTACTTC
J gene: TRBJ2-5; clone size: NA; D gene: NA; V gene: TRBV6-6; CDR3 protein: CASSLWSLQETQYF; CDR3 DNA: TGTGCCAGCAGCCTTTGGTCTCTACAAGAGACCCAGTACTTC
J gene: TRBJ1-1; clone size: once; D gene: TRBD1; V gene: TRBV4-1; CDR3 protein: CASSQVHPGGIEAFF; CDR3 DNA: TGCGCCAGCAGCCAGGTTCATCCAGGGGGTATTGAAGCTTTCTTT
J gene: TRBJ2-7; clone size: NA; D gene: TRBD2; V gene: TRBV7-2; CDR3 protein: CASSLGMTSPYEQYF; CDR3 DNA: TGTGCCAGCAGCTTAGGCATGACTAGCCCCTACGAGCAGTACTTC
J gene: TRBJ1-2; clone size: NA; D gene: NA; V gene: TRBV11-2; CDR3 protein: CASSLDGYGMDYGYTF; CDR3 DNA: TGTGCCAGCAGCTTAGATGGATATGGGATGGACTATGGCTACACCTTC
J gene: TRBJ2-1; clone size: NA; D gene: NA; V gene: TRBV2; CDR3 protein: CASSERLVEQFF; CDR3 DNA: TGTGCCAGCAGTGAACGACTAGTTGAGCAGTTCTTC
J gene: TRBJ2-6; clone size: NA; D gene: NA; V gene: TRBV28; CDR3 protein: CASSLGAGASGANVLTF; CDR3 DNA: TGTGCCAGCAGTTTAGGGGCAGGCGCCTCTGGGGCCAACGTCCTGACTTTC
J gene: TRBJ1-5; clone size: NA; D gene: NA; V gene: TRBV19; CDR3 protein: CASRSGDQPQHF; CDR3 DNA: TGTGCCAGTAGGTCCGGGGATCAGCCCCAGCATTTT
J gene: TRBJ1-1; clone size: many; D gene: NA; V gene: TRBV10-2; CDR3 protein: CASGPRFGEAFF; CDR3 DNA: TGCGCCAGCGGGCCGAGATTTGGCGAAGCTTTCTTT
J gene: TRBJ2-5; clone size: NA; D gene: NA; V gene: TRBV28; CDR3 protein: CASSFAGRETQYF; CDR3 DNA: TGTGCCAGCAGTTTCGCAGGGAGAGAGACCCAGTACTTC
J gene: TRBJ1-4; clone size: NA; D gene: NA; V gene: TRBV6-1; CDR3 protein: CASSEGFPNEKLFF; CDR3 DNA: TGTGCCAGCAGTGAAGGGTTCCCTAATGAAAAACTGTTTTTT
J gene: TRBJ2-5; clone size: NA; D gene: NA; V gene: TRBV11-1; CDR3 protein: CASSLMSHPQETQYF; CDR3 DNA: TGTGCCAGCAGCTTAATGTCGCACCCCCAAGAGACCCAGTACTTC
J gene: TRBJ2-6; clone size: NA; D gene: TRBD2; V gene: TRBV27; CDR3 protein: CASSMTSGRAAGANVLTF; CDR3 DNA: TGTGCCAGCAGTATGACTAGCGGGAGGGCCGCTGGGGCCAACGTCCTGACTTTC
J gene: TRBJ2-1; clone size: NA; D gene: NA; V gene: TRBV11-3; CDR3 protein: CASSLGSGAYNEQFF; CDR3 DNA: TGTGCCAGCAGCTTAGGATCAGGAGCTTACAATGAGCAGTTCTTC
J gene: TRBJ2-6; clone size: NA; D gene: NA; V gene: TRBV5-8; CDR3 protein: CASSFSGANVLTF; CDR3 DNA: TGTGCCAGCAGCTTCTCTGGGGCCAACGTCCTGACTTTC
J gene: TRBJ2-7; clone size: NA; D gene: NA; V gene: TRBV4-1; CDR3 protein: CASSQPTKSYEQYF; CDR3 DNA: TGCGCCAGCAGCCAACCCACTAAATCCTACGAGCAGTACTTC
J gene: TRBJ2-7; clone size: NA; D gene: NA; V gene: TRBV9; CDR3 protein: CASSGGTEFAYEQYF; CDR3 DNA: TGTGCCAGCAGCGGCGGGACAGAGTTCGCCTACGAGCAGTACTTC
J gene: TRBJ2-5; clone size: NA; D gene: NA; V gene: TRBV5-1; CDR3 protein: CASSPDVEETQYF; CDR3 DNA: TGCGCCAGCAGCCCGGACGTGGAAGAGACCCAGTACTTC
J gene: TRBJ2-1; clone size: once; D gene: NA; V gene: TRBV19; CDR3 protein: CASSIGGIGYNEQFF; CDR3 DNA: TGTGCCAGTAGTATCGGCGGGATTGGTTACAATGAGCAGTTCTTC
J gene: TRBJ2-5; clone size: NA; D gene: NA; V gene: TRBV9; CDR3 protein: CASSVGPTQETQYF; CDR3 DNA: TGTGCCAGCAGCGTAGGGCCAACTCAAGAGACCCAGTACTTC
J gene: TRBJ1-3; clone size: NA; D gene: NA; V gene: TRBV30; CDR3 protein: CAWSKGGGAGNTIYF; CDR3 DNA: TGTGCCTGGAGTAAAGGAGGGGGAGCAGGAAACACCATATATTTT
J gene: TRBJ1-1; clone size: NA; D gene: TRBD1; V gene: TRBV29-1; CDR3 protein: CSVVGQSYTEAFF; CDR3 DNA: TGCAGCGTTGTGGGACAGAGTTACACTGAAGCTTTCTTT
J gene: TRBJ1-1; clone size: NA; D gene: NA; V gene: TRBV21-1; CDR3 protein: CASSSSGQDSSTEAFF; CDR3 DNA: TGTGCCAGCAGCAGTTCGGGACAGGATAGTTCCACTGAAGCTTTCTTT
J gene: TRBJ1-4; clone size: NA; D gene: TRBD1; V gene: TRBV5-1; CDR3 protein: CASSSGQINEKLFF; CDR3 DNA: TGCGCCAGCAGTTCGGGACAGATTAATGAAAAACTGTTTTTT
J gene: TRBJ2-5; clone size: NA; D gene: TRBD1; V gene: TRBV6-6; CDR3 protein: CASRKGARQETQYF; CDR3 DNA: TGTGCCAGCAGGAAGGGGGCTCGCCAAGAGACCCAGTACTTC
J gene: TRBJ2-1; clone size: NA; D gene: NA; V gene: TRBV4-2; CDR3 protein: CASSRPRRDSYNEQFF; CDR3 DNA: TGTGCCAGCAGCCGCCCCAGGAGGGACAGTTACAATGAGCAGTTCTTC
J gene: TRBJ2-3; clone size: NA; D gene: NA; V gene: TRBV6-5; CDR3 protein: CASSYGTDTQYF; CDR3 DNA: TGTGCCAGCAGTTACGGAACAGATACGCAGTATTTT
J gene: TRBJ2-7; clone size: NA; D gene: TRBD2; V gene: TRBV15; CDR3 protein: CATSRLAGDDEQYF; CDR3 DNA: TGTGCCACCAGCAGGTTAGCGGGAGATGACGAGCAGTACTTC
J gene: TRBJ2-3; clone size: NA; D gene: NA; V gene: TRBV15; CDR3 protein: CATSSLERDTDTQYF; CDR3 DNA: TGTGCCACCAGCAGTCTGGAGCGAGACACAGATACGCAGTATTTT
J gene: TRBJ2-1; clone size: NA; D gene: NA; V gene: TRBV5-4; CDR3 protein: CASSADLSYNEQFF; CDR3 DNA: TGTGCCAGCAGCGCGGACCTCTCCTACAATGAGCAGTTCTTC
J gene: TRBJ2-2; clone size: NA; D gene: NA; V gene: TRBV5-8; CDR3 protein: CASSFVRDTGELFF; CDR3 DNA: TGTGCCAGCAGCTTCGTCAGAGACACCGGGGAGCTGTTTTTT
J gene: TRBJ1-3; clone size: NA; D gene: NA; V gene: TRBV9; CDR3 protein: CASSVQGRNTIYF; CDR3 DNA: TGTGCCAGCAGCGTACAGGGACGAAACACCATATATTTT
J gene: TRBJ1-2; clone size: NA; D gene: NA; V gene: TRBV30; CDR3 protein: CAWSVSPIGGYTF; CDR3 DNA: TGTGCCTGGAGTGTGTCCCCCATCGGTGGCTACACCTTC
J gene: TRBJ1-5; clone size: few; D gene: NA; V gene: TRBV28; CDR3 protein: CASSLPDGLGNQPQHF; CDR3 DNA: TGTGCCAGCAGTTTACCGGACGGGCTAGGCAATCAGCCCCAGCATTTT
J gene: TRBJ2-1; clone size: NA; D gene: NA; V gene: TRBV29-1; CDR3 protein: CSVLRGGNEQFF; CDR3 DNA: TGCAGCGTACTAAGGGGGGGGAATGAGCAGTTCTTC
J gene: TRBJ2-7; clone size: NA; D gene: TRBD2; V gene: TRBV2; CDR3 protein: CASRGTSASYEQYF; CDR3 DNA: TGTGCCAGCAGGGGGACTAGCGCCTCCTACGAGCAGTACTTC
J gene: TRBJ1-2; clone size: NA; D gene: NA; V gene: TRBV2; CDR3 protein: CASSVDSYYGYTF; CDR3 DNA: TGTGCCAGCAGTGTGGACAGCTACTATGGCTACACCTTC
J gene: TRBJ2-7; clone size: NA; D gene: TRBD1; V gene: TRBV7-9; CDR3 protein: CASSLSTGGTYEQYF; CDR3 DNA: TGTGCCAGCAGCTTAAGCACAGGGGGGACCTACGAGCAGTACTTC
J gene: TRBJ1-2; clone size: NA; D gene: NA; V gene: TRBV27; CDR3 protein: CASAKQTGGNYGYTF; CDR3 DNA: TGTGCCAGCGCTAAACAGACCGGGGGGAACTATGGCTACACCTTC
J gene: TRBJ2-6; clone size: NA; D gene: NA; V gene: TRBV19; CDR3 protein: CASSIGGAGANVLTF; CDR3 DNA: TGTGCCAGTAGTATAGGGGGGGCCGGGGCCAACGTCCTGACTTTC
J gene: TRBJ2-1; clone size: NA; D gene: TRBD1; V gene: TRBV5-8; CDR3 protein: CASSFGRDRGYNEQFF; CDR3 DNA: TGTGCCAGCAGCTTTGGCCGGGACAGGGGTTACAATGAGCAGTTCTTC
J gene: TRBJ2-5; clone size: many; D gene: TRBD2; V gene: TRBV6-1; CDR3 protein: CASSEKAGGPETQYF; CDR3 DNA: TGTGCCAGCAGTGAAAAAGCGGGAGGGCCTGAGACCCAGTACTTC
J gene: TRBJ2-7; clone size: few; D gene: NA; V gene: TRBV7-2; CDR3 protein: CASSFPGEYEQYF; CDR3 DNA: TGTGCCAGCAGCTTTCCTGGGGAATACGAGCAGTACTTC